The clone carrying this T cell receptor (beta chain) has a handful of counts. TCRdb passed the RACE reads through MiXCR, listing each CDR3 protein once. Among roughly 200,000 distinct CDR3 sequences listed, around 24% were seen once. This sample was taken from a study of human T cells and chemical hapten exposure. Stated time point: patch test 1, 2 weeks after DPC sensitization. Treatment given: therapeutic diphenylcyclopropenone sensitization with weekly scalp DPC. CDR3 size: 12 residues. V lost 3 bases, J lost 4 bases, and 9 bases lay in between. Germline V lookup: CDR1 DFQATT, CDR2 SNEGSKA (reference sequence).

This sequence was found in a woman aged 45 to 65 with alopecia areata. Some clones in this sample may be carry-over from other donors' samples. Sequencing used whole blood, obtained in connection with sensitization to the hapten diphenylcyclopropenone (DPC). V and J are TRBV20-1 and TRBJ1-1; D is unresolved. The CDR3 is CSARPSVTEAFF. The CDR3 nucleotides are TGCAGTGCTAGGCCCAGTGTCACTGAAGCTTTCTTT.